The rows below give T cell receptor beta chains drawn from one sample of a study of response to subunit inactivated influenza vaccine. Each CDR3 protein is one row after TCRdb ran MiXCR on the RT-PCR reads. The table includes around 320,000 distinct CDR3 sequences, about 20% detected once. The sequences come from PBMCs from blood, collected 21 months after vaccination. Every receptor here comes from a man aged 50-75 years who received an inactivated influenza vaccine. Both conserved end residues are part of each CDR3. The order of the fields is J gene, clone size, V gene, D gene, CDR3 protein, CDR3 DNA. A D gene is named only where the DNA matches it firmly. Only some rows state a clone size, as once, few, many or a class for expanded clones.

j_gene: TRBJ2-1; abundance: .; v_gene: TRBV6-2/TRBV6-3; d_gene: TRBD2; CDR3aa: CASSSPVPTSSGGAYEQFF; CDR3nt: TGTGCCAGCAGTTCCCCCGTACCTACATCTAGCGGGGGGGCATATGAGCAGTTCTTC
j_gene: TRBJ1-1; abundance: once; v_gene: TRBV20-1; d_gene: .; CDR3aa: CSASKGRRDTEAFF; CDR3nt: TGCAGTGCTTCCAAGGGTAGACGGGACACTGAAGCTTTCTTT
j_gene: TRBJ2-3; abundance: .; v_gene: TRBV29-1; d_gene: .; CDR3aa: CSVGQGLGTDTQYF; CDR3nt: TGCAGCGTTGGGCAGGGTCTAGGGACAGATACGCAGTATTTT
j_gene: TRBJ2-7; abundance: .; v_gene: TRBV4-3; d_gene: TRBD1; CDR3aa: CASSQDWDRSYEQYF; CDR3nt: TGCGCCAGCAGCCAAGATTGGGACAGGTCCTACGAGCAGTACTTC
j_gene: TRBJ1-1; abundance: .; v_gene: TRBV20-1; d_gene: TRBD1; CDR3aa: CSADVRGITEAFF; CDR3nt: TGCAGTGCTGACGTCAGGGGGATCACTGAAGCTTTCTTT
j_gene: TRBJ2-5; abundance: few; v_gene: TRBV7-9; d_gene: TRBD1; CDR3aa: CASSSRQGIQETQYF; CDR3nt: TGTGCCAGCAGCTCCCGACAGGGGATACAAGAGACCCAGTACTTC
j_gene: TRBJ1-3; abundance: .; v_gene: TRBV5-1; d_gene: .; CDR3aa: CASSVSGIDGNTIYF; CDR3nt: TGCGCCAGCAGCGTATCGGGGATAGATGGAAACACCATATATTTT
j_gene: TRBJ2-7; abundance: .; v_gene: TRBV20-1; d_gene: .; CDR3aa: CSARDGEKPSYEQYF; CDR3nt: TGCAGTGCTAGAGATGGGGAAAAACCCTCCTACGAGCAGTACTTC
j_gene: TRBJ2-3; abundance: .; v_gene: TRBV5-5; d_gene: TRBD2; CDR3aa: CASSLRTSGSHLADTQYF; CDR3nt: TGTGCCAGCAGCTTGAGGACTAGCGGGAGTCATTTGGCAGATACGCAGTATTTT
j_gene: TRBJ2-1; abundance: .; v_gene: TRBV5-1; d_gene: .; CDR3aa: CASSLTSQYNEQFF; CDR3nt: TGCGCCAGCAGCTTAACATCCCAATACAATGAGCAGTTCTTC
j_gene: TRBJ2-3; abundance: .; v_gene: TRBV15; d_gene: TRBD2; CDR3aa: CATSREGAGVSDTQYF; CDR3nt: TGTGCCACCAGCAGAGAAGGGGCGGGAGTGTCAGATACGCAGTATTTT
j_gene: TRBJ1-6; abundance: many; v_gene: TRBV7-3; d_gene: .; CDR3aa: CASSVGGGNSPLHF; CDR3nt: TGTGCCAGCAGCGTAGGGGGGGGCAATTCACCCCTCCACTTT
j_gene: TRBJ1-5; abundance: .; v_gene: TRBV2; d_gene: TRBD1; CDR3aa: CASSGDSLSNQPQHF; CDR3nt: TGTGCCAGCAGCGGGGACAGCCTTAGCAATCAGCCCCAGCATTTT
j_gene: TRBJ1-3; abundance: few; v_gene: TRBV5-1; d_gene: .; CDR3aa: CASSFLGASGNTIYF; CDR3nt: TGCGCCAGCAGCTTCCTAGGGGCGAGTGGAAACACCATATATTTT
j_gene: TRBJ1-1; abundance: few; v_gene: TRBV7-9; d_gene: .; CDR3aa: CASNIPGQVNKDTEAFF; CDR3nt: TGTGCCAGCAACATTCCGGGACAAGTAAACAAGGACACTGAAGCTTTCTTT
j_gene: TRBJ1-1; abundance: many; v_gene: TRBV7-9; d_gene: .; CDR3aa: CASSSTGTAVEAFF; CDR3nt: TGTGCCAGCAGCTCGACCGGGACTGCCGTTGAAGCTTTCTTT
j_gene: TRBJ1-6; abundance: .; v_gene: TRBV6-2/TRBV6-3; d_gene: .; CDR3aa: CASSSQGYSPLHF; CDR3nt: TGTGCCAGCAGTTCGCAGGGTTATTCACCCCTCCACTTT
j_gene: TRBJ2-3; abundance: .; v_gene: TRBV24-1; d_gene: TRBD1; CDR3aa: CATSDSDRVSDTQYF; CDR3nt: TGTGCCACCAGTGATTCGGACAGGGTGTCCGATACGCAGTATTTT
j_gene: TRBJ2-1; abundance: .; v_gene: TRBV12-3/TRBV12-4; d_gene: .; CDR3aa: CASSLSGQGSNEQFF; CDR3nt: TGTGCCAGCAGCCTATCCGGGCAGGGATCCAATGAGCAGTTCTTC
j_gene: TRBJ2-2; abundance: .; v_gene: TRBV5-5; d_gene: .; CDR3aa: CASSLPYRAGELFF; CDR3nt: TGTGCCAGCAGCCTACCGTACAGGGCCGGGGAGCTGTTTTTT
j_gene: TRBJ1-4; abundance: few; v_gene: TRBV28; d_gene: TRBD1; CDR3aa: CASRRTGLQWEKLFF; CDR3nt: TGTGCCAGCAGACGGACAGGCCTTCAGTGGGAAAAACTGTTTTTT
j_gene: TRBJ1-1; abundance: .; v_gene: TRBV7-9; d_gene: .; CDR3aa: CASSTDTNTEAFF; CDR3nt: TGTGCCAGCAGTACTGACACTAACACTGAAGCTTTCTTT
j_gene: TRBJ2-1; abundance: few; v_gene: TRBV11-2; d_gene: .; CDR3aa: CASSLVRGRARYNEQFF; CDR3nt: TGTGCCAGCAGCTTAGTCAGGGGTAGGGCACGATACAATGAGCAGTTCTTC
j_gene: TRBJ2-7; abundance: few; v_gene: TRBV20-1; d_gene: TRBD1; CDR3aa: CSAKRDRGFYEQYF; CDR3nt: TGCAGTGCAAAACGGGACAGGGGGTTCTACGAGCAGTACTTC
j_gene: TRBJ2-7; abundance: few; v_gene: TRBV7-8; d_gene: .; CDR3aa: CASSLTHSPHEQYF; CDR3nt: TGTGCCAGCAGCCTTACTCATTCCCCCCACGAGCAGTACTTC
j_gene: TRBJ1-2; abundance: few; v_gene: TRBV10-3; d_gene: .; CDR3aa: CAIVGGGADGYTF; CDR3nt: TGTGCCATCGTGGGGGGGGGCGCGGATGGCTACACCTTC
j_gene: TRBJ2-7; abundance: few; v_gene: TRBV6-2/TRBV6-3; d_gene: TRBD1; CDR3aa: CASSYLQGRTFYEQYF; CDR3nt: TGTGCCAGCAGTTACCTACAGGGGCGTACCTTCTACGAGCAGTACTTC
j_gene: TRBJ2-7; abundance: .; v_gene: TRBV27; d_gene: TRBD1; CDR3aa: CASSLTARYRGSYEQYF; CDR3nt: TGTGCCAGCAGTTTAACAGCCCGGTACAGGGGCTCCTACGAGCAGTACTTC
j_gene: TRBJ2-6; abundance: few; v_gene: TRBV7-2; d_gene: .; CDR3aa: CASSLGNSGANVLTF; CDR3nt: TGTGCCAGCAGCTTAGGGAACTCTGGGGCCAACGTCCTGACTTTC
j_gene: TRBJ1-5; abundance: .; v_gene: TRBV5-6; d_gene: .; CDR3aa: CASSFVGSNQPQHF; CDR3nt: TGTGCCAGCAGCTTCGTTGGCAGCAATCAGCCCCAGCATTTT
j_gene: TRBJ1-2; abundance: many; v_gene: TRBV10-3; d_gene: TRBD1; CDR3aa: CAISNSGTGNTYGYTF; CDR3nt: TGTGCCATCAGTAACTCCGGGACAGGGAACACTTATGGCTACACCTTC
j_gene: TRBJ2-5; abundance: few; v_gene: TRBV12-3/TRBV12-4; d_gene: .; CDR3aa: CASSSPDFQETQYF; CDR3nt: TGTGCCAGCAGCTCGCCTGACTTCCAAGAGACCCAGTACTTC
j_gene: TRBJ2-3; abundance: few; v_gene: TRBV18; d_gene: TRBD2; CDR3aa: CASSPPSGSADTQYF; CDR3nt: TGTGCCAGCTCACCACCTAGCGGGAGTGCAGATACGCAGTATTTT
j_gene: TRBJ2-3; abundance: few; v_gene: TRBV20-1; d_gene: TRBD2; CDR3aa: CSASGISGTSGSRTLPDTQYF; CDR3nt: TGCAGTGCTAGTGGTATCTCAGGGACTAGCGGGAGTCGGACCCTCCCAGATACGCAGTATTTT
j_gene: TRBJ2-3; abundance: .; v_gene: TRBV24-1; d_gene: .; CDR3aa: CATSDPRIADTQYF; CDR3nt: TGTGCCACCAGTGACCCCCGAATTGCAGATACGCAGTATTTT
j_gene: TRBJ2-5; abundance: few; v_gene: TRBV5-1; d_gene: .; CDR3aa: CASSFGHSEYVGETQYF; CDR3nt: TGCGCCAGCAGCTTTGGGCATAGCGAATACGTGGGAGAGACCCAGTACTTC
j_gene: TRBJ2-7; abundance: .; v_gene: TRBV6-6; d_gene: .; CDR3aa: CASSYGSTYEQYF; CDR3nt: TGTGCCAGCAGTTACGGAAGTACCTACGAGCAGTACTTC
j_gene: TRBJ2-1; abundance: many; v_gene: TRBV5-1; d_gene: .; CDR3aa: CASSPDTSYNEQFF; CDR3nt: TGCGCCAGCAGCCCCGACACGTCCTACAATGAGCAGTTCTTC
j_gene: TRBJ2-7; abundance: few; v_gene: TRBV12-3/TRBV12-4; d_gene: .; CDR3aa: CASSFNRMEQYF; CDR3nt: TGTGCCAGCAGTTTCAATAGGATGGAGCAGTACTTC
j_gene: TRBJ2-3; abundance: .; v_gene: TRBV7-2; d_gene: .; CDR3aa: CASSSWTGHTQYF; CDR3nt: TGTGCCAGCAGCTCCTGGACTGGTCATACGCAGTATTTT
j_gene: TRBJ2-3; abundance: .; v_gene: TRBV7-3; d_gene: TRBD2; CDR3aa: CASSLGGKDTQYF; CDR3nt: TGTGCCAGCAGCTTGGGGGGGAAGGATACGCAGTATTTT
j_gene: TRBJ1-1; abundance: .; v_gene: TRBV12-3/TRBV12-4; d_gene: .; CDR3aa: CASRVGPPLNTEAFF; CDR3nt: TGTGCCAGCAGGGTGGGACCTCCCTTAAACACTGAAGCTTTCTTT
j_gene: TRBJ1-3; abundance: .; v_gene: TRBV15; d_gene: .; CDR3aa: CATSPRGGPGAAGLGNTIYF; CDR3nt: TGTGCCACCAGCCCGCGCGGAGGGCCAGGGGCGGCCGGACTCGGAAACACCATATATTTT
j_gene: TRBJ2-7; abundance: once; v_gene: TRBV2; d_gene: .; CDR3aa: CASRDTNYEQYF; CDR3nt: TGTGCCAGCAGGGACACCAACTACGAGCAGTACTTC
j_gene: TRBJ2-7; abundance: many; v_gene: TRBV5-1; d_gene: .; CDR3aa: CASSLDSGRYEQYF; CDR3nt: TGCGCCAGCAGCTTGGATTCAGGTCGGTACGAGCAGTACTTC
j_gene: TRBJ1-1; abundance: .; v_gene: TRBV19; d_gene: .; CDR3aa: CASSIQTNTEAFF; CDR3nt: TGTGCCAGTAGTATACAGACGAACACTGAAGCTTTCTTT
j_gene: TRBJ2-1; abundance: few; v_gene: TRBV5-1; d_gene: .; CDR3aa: CASSFRTVNNEQFF; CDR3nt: TGCGCCAGCAGCTTTAGGACAGTGAACAATGAGCAGTTCTTC
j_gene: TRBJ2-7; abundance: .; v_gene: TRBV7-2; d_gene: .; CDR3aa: CASSLLDTYEQYF; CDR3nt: TGTGCCAGCAGCTTATTAGACACCTACGAGCAGTACTTC
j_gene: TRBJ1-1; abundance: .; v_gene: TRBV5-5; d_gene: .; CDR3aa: CASSLEPGTPTEAFF; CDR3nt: TGTGCCAGCAGCTTGGAGCCGGGGACCCCCACTGAAGCTTTCTTT
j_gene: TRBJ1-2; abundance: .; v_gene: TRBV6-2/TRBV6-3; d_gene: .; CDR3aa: CASSSSRRDYGYTF; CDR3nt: TGTGCCAGCAGTTCCAGCCGGAGGGACTATGGCTACACCTTC
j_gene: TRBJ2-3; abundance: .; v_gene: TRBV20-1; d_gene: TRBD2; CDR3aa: CSAPRAGEADTQYF; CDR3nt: TGCAGTGCCCCCCGAGCGGGAGAGGCAGATACGCAGTATTTT
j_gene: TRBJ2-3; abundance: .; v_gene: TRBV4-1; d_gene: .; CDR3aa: CASSQDNYLTDTQYF; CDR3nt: TGCGCCAGCAGCCAAGATAACTACCTCACAGATACGCAGTATTTT
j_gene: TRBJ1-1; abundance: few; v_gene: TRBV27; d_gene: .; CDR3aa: CASSLSGIRTEAFF; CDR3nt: TGTGCCAGCAGTTTATCCGGGATAAGGACTGAAGCTTTCTTT